This section outlines one T cell receptor (beta chain) sequence together with its context. Within the sample, other DNA sequences also encode this same CDR3. This sample is part of a study of blood T cell repertoires in COVID-19. As for the study in general: The samples span acute and convalescent COVID-19 from the United States, Italy and Spain. T cells, B-cell-depleted T cells, or PBMCs supplied cDNA or gDNA.

Per the authors' pipeline: Estimated nucleated cell counts came from reference gene primer amplification. Assay used: immunoSEQ multiplex PCR; TCRdb lists only in-frame clones, some missing. V and J calls and clone size follow that table, whereas D and trimming were derived from the DNA. This table has about 84,000 clones, about 80% appearing once. Trimming cost V 1 base and J 2 bases; bases outside gene matches: 0. CDR3 length: 14 residues. The germline V gene has CDR1 SGHDT and CDR2 YYEEEE. Sequenced input: peripheral blood. The J gene is TRBJ1-3, the V gene TRBV5-6; 7 bases map to TRBD1. The origin of this receptor is a man aged 65 to 79 with acute or convalescent COVID-19. The CDR3 bases are TGTGCCAGCAGCTTGAGGGGGCCTGGAAACACCATATATTTT. This encodes CASSLRGPGNTIYF.